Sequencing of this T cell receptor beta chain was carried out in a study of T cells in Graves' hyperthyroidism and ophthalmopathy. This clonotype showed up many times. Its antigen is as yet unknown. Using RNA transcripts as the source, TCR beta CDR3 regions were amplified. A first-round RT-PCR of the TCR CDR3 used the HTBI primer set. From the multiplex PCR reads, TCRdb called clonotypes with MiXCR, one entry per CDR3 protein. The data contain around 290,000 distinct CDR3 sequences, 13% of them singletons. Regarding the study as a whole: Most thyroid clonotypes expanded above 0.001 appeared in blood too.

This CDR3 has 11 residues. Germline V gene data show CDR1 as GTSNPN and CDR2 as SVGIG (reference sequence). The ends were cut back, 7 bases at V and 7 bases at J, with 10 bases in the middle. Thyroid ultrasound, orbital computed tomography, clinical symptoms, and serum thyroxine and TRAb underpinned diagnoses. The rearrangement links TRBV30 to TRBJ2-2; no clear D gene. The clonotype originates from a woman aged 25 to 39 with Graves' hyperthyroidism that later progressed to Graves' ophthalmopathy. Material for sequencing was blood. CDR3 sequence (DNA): TGTGCCTCCCACCAGGACGGGGAGCTGTTTTTT. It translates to CASHQDGELFF.